The clone carrying this T cell receptor (beta chain) was counted only a few times. The data were taken from a study of blood T cell repertoires in COVID-19. V lost 7 bases and J 4 bases, leaving 16 bases between the germline ends. The CDR3 is 15 amino acids. Germline V gives CDR1 MNHEY, CDR2 SVGAGI. As handled by the study authors: Reference gene primers were amplified, and this amplification served to estimate nucleated cell counts. The table came from immunoSEQ multiplex PCR; TCRdb's copy has only in-frame clones and leaves some out. V and J calls and clone size are as listed in that table; D and trimming were resolved from the DNA. This sample has some 150,000 clones, with 65% to 90% found just once.

The source is a woman aged 45-65 years in a cohort sampled during active or convalescent COVID-19. The rearrangement joins TRBV6-5 to TRBJ2-2, with D perhaps TRBD2 (5 bases). The material sequenced was peripheral blood. The CDR3 region has the DNA TGTGCCAGCAATGGAGGAGATGGGAGCACCGGGGAGCTGTTTTTT. Its translation is CASNGGDGSTGELFF.